The 10 T cell receptor beta chains listed next were all sequenced from one sample in a study of persistence of HIV-infected CD4 T cells. Their recognized antigens are unknown. Sequencing used immunoSEQ version 4 in survey mode. TCRdb keeps only in-frame clones here, not all; method: immunoSEQ multiplex PCR. The repertoire holds tens of thousands of clones, with around three quarters as singletons. Overlapping HIV-1 Gag 15-mer peptides at approximately 1 ug per peptide per mL were used. CD40L/CD69 double-negative CD45RO-high memory CD4+ T cells were collected. The material was CD4+ T cells sorted from PBMCs after approximately 20-hour stimulation, obtained from a patient who received antiretroviral therapy. These receptors came from an adult man with HIV who was CMV-seropositive.

This chain links TRBV6-5 with TRBJ1-2; no clear D gene. V was cut by 0 bases and J by 3 bases, with 8 bases left in between. The germline V gene encodes CDR1 MNHEY and CDR2 SVGAGI. The CDR3 contains 14 residues. The CDR3 DNA reads TGTGCCAGCAGTTACTCCGCAGTTTACTATGGCTACACCTTC. Translated: CASSYSAVYYGYTF.

The genes are TRBV5-1 and TRBJ2-4; D remains ambiguous. Trimming shortened V by 0 bases and J by 1 base, and 8 bases separated the two germline ends. From germline, CDR1 is SGHRS and CDR2 YFSETQ. The CDR3 contains 15 residues. The CDR3 DNA follows: TGCGCCAGCAGCTTGGAATCTGGGGCCAAAAACATTCAGTACTTC. Encoded protein: CASSLESGAKNIQYF.

The CDR3, as DNA: TGTGCCAGCAGTCCCCAAGCCCCCTACGAGCAGTACTTC. Amino acid sequence: CASSPQAPYEQYF. The V call is TRBV12-3 or TRBV12-4, the J call TRBJ2-7; D ambiguous. This CDR3 spans 13 amino acids. The germline V and J ends were trimmed by 5 bases and 2 bases, with 10 bases remaining between them.

This clone was picked up one time. V and J are TRBV6-2 or TRBV6-3 and TRBJ2-1, with a possible D match to TRBD2 (6 bases). Germline-derived CDR1 and CDR2 are MNHEY and SVGEGT. The ends were cut back, 6 bases at V and 5 bases at J, with 17 bases in the middle. The CDR3 sequence is 15 residues long. CDR3 bases: TGTGCCAGCAGCCGGTCCGGGAGTAGGAACAATGAGCAGTTCTTC. Translation: CASSRSGSRNNEQFF.

The chain recombines TRBV4-3 with TRBJ1-5, with no clear D. The V end was cut by 0 bases, the J end by 3 bases, with 6 bases between. The CDR3 runs 14 residues. The germline gives CDR1 LGHNA, CDR2 YSLEER. CDR3 in amino acids: CASSQEAFNQPQHF. The CDR3 DNA reads TGCGCCAGCAGCCAAGAGGCCTTCAATCAGCCCCAGCATTTT.

The rearrangement joins TRBV10-3 to TRBJ2-2, with TRBD1 matching 7 bases. The CDR3 spans 16 residues. Germline V gives CDR1 ENHRY, CDR2 SYGVKD. After removal of 5 bases from V and 5 bases from J, the junction contained 11 bases not matched to a gene. The CDR3 DNA reads TGTGCCATCAGTCTAAGGGACAGTCTTGGAACCGGGGAGCTGTTTTTT. It yields the protein CAISLRDSLGTGELFF.

The genes are TRBV6-5 and TRBJ1-1; possibly TRBD1 for D (6 bases). Germline V gene lookup returns CDR1 MNHEY and CDR2 SVGAGI. Trimming left V 2 bases short and J 4 bases short, with 14 bases between. CDR3 length: 15 residues. CDR3 coding DNA: TGTGCCAGCAGTTACGGAATAACAGGGTCCACTGAAGCTTTCTTT. Translating it yields CASSYGITGSTEAFF.

The J gene is TRBJ2-5, the V gene TRBV27, with 9 bases lining up with TRBD2. J was trimmed by 0 bases and V by 4 bases; bases with no gene match: 3. The CDR3 has 15 residues. Germline V gives CDR1 MNHEY, CDR2 SMNVEV (reference sequence). CDR3 residues: CASSSLAGYQETQYF. The CDR3 DNA reads TGTGCCAGCAGTTCGCTAGCGGGGTACCAAGAGACCCAGTACTTC.

This sequence joins TRBV30 and TRBJ2-7; D unresolved. V was clipped by 2 bases and J by 5 bases, with 13 bases between them. Germline V gives CDR1 GTSNPN, CDR2 SVGIG (reference sequence). The CDR3 length is 13 residues. The CDR3 sequence: CAWSLMLRNEQYF. The DNA for the CDR3 is TGTGCCTGGAGTCTCATGCTTAGAAACGAGCAGTACTTC.

This clone was found once. The V and J genes are TRBV18 and TRBJ1-5; tentative D call: TRBD1 (5 bases). Germline V lookup: CDR1 KGHSH, CDR2 LQKENI. Trimming stripped 5 bases from V and 3 bases from J, with 11 bases between. The CDR3 consists of 14 residues. CDR3 region: CASSARQYNQPQHF. The CDR3 DNA reads as TGTGCCAGCTCAGCTCGACAGTACAATCAGCCCCAGCATTTT. The complete variable domain, with remaining parts taken from reference TRBV18 and TRBJ1-5, reads NAGVMQNPRHLVRRRGQEARLRCSPMKGHSHVYWYRQLPEEGLKFMVYLQKENIIDESGMPKERFSAEFPKEGPSILRIQQVVRGDSAAYFCASSARQYNQPQHFGDGTRLSIL.